The following is a T cell receptor beta chain sequence with its context. V gave up 7 bases and J gave up 9 bases; unmatched junction bases: 9. In germline, CDR1 is SQVTM, CDR2 ANQGSEA. This CDR3 has 11 residues. Terminally differentiated effector memory CD45RA+ cells were left out of the naive CD8 fraction, which was CD45RO-negative and positively selected for CCR7. This sample stems from a study of shared clonotypes between healthy human individuals. The assay was immunoSEQ multiplex PCR, and TCRdb's table has in-frame clones only and misses some. The table includes around 1.9 million clones, just under 95% detected once.

The sequence was collected from a man younger than 30 in good health. Some clones in this sample may be carry-over from other donors' samples. V usage is TRBV29-1 and J usage is TRBJ2-7, with 7 nucleotides matching TRBD1. The sequencing input was naive CD8+ T cells from PBMCs. The CDR3 sequence: CSARETGVQYF. In nucleotides, the CDR3 is TGCAGCGCACGTGAAACAGGGGTGCAGTACTTC.